This TCR beta chain was found in a study of blood T cell repertoires in COVID-19. The repertoire was sequenced with immunoSEQ multiplex PCR; TCRdb's copy has only in-frame clones and lacks some. The profile shows about 200,000 clones, around 85% of them singletons. After removal of 2 bases from V and 8 bases from J, the junction contained 5 bases not matched to a gene. The V gene's germline CDR1 is SGHTA and CDR2 FQGTGA. This CDR3 is 15 amino acids long. This chain links TRBV7-3 with TRBJ2-1; 11 nucleotides match TRBD1. Specimen: peripheral blood. The TCR was taken from a man in his forties with acute or convalescent COVID-19. CDR3 sequence: CASSLGQGAWDEQFF. For the CDR3, the DNA is TGTGCCAGCAGCTTAGGACAGGGGGCTTGGGATGAGCAGTTCTTC.